This T cell receptor beta chain was recorded in a study of T cell responses to AZD1222 COVID-19 vaccine. Overall study findings and caveats: The breadth and depth of Spike-specific TCRs increased once two AZD1222 doses had been given.

Regarding this clone: Its target is not known.

Unmatched junction bases numbered 9, after V lost 5 bases and J lost 5 bases. Germline CDR1 is LNHDA and CDR2 is SQIVND (reference sequence). The CDR3 spans 15 residues. The assay was immunoSEQ multiplex PCR, and TCRdb's table has in-frame clones only and misses some. The sample consists of 160,000 or so clones, 85% to 90% of them appearing once. This sequence joins TRBV19 and TRBJ2-5; 9 nucleotides match TRBD1. The origin of this receptor is an adult who received the MenACWY meningococcal vaccine as a control. Sample: peripheral blood, taken 28 days after the second dose of the MenACWY control vaccine. Here the CDR3 DNA reads TGTGCCAGTAGTCCGAGGGACAGGGACATGGAGACCCAGTACTTC. Translation gives CASSPRDRDMETQYF.